The clone carrying this T cell receptor (delta chain) was seen a few times. This could be a read error, since a much larger clone is one nucleotide away. TCRdb re-identified clones in the RT-PCR reads via CATT. The data show just under 3,000 delta-chain clones, under 3% seen once. The source of the sample is a study of gamma-delta T cells after stem cell transplantation. Germline V lookup: CDR1 GEAIGNYY, CDR2 EKD. Trimming pared 3 bases from V and 4 bases from J, leaving 17 bases between. The CDR3 sequence is 15 residues long. The source material was gamma-delta T cells. This clonotype was obtained from a human donor. It is not recorded whose cells these are; they may come from a transplant donor. This sequence joins TRDV2 and TRDJ1, with TRDD3 as a possible D gene (6 bases). CDR3 loop: CACDALGSKSDKLIF. The CDR3 bases are TGTGCCTGTGACGCCCTGGGGTCAAAGAGCGATAAACTCATCTTT.